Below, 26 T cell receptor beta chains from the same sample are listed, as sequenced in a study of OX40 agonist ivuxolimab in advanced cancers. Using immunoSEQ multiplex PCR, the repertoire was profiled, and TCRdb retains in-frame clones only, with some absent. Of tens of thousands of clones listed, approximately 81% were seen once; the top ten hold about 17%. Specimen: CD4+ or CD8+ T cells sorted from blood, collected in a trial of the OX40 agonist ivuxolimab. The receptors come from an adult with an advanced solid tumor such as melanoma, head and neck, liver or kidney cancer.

CDR3 in DNA: TGCGCCAGCAGCTTGATTAGCGGCTCCAAAGGTACGCAGTATTTT. Encoded protein: CASSLISGSKGTQYF. This rearrangement joins TRBV5-1 to TRBJ2-3, with D maybe TRBD2 (6 bases). The CDR3 spans 15 residues. V shed 1 base and J shed 8 bases, with 17 bases lying between them. Germline V gives CDR1 SGHRS, CDR2 YFSETQ.

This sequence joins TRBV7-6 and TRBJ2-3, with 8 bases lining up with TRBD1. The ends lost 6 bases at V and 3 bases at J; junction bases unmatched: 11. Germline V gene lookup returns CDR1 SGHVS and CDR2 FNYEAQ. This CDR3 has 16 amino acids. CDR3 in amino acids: CASSLRQGWNTDTQYF. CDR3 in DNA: TGTGCCAGCAGTCTCCGACAGGGGTGGAATACAGATACGCAGTATTTT.

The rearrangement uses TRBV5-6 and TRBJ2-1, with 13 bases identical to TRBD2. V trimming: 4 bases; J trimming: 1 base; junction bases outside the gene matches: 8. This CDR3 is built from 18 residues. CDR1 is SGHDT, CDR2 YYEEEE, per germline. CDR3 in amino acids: CASSLGLAGVYSYNEQFF. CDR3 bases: TGTGCCAGCAGCCTCGGACTAGCGGGAGTTTATTCCTACAATGAGCAGTTCTTC.

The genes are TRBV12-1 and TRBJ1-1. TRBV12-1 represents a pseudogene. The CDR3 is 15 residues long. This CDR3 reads CASSPTRARNTEAFF. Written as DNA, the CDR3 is TGTGCCAGCAGCCCAACAAGGGCTAGGAACACTGAAGCTTTCTTT.

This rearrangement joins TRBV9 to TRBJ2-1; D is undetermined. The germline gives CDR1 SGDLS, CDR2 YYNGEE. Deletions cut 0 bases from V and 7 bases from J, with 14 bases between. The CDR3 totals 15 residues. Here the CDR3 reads CASSVGALWANEQFF. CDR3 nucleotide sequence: TGTGCCAGCAGCGTAGGGGCGCTTTGGGCGAATGAGCAGTTCTTC.

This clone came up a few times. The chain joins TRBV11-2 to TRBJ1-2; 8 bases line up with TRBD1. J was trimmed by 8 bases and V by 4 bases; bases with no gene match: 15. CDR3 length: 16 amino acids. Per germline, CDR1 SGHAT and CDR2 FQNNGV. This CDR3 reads CASSYSGDRGLWGYTF. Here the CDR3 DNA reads TGTGCCAGCAGCTATAGCGGCGACAGGGGCCTTTGGGGCTACACCTTC.

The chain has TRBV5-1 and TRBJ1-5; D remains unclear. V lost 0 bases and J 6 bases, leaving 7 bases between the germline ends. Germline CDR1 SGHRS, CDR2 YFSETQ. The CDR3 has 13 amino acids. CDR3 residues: CASSLGPGQPQHF. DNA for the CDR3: TGCGCCAGCAGCTTGGGCCCTGGTCAGCCCCAGCATTTT.

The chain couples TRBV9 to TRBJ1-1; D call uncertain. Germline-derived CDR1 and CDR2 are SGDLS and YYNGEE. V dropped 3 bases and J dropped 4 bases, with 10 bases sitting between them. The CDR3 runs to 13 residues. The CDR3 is CASSAWEFTEAFF. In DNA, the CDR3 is TGTGCCAGCAGCGCGTGGGAGTTCACTGAAGCTTTCTTT.

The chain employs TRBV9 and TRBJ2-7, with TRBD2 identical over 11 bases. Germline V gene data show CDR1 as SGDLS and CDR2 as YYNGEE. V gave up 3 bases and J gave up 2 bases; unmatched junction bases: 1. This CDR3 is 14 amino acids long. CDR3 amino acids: CASSASGRPYEQYF. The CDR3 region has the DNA TGTGCCAGCAGCGCTAGCGGGAGGCCCTACGAGCAGTACTTC.

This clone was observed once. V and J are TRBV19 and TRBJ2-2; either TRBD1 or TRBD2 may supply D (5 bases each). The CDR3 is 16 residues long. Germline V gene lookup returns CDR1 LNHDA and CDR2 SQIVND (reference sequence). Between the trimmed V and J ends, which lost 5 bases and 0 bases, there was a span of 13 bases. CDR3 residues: CASSLGTATNTGELFF. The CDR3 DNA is TGTGCCAGTAGTCTAGGGACGGCCACGAACACCGGGGAGCTGTTTTTT.

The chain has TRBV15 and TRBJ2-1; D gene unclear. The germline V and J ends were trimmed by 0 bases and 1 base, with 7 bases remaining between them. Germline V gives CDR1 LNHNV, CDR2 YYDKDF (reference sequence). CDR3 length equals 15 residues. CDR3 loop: CATSRDSSSYNEQFF. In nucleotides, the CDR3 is TGTGCCACCAGCAGAGATAGTAGTTCCTACAATGAGCAGTTCTTC.

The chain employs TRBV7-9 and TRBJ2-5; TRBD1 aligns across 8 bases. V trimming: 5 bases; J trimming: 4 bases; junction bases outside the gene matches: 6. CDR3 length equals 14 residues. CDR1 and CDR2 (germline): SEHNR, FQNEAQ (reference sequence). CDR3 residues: CASSKGQEGETQYF. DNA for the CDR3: TGTGCCAGCAGCAAGGGACAGGAGGGAGAGACCCAGTACTTC. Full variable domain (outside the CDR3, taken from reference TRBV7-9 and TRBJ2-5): DTGVSQNPRHKITKRGQNVTFRCDPISEHNRLYWYRQTLGQGPEFLTYFQNEAQLEKSRLLSDRFSAERPKGSFSTLEIQRTEQGDSAMYLCASSKGQEGETQYFGPGTRLLVL.

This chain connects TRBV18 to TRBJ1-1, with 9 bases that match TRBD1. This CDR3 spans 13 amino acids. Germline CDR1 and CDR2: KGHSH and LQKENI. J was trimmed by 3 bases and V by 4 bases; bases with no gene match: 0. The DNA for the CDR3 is TGTGCCAGCTCACGGACAGGGGACACTGAAGCTTTCTTT. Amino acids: CASSRTGDTEAFF.

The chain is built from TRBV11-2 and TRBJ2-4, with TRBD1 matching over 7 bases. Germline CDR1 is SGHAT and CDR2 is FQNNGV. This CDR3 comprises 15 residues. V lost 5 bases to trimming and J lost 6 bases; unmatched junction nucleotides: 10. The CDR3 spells CASSATGTVRNIQYF. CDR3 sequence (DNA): TGTGCCAGCAGCGCGACCGGGACAGTCAGAAACATTCAGTACTTC.

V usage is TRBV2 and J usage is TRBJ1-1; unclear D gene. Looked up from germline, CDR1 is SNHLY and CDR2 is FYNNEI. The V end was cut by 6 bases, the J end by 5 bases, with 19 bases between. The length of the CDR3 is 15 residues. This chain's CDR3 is CASSPRGRGGTEAFF. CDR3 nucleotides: TGTGCCAGCAGCCCCCGAGGTCGGGGAGGGACTGAAGCTTTCTTT.

The CDR3 bases are TGTGCCAGCAGCCTGGTTTGGCTAGCGGGCACAGATACGCAGTATTTT. This translates into CASSLVWLAGTDTQYF. V usage is TRBV5-6 and J usage is TRBJ2-3; TRBD2 agrees at 7 bases. V lost 4 bases to trimming and J lost 1 base; unmatched junction nucleotides: 9. The CDR3 runs 16 residues. Germline values: CDR1 SGHDT, CDR2 YYEEEE.

The CDR3 here is CASSYLGSGSLKVGSYNEQFF. For the CDR3, the DNA is TGTGCCAGCAGTTACCTGGGTAGCGGGAGTTTAAAAGTAGGCTCCTACAATGAGCAGTTCTTC. The chain uses TRBV28 and TRBJ2-1, with TRBD2 matching 9 bases. Germline V gene data show CDR1 as MDHEN and CDR2 as SYDVKM. The length of the CDR3 is 21 residues. Germline trimming cut 4 bases from V and 0 bases from J; bases unmatched to any gene: 19.

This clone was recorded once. CDR3 bases: TGCGCCAGCAGCTTGGTAGGGCCACAGCAGTACGAGCAGTACTTC. Protein product: CASSLVGPQQYEQYF. This chain joins TRBV5-1 and TRBJ2-7; no clear D gene. CDR3 length: 15 amino acids. CDR1 and CDR2 (germline): SGHRS, YFSETQ. The V end lost 0 bases, the J end lost 4 bases, and 14 bases lay between the germline ends.

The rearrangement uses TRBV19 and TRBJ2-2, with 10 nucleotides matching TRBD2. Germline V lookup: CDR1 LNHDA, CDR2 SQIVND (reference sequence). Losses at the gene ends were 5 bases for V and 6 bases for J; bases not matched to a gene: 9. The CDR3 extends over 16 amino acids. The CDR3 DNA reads TGTGCCAGTAGTGTCCTAGCGGGAGTAACCGCCGGGGAGCTGTTTTTT. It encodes CASSVLAGVTAGELFF. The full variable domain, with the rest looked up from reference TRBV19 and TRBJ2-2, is DGGITQSPKYLFRKEGQNVTLSCEQNLNHDAMYWYRQDPGQGLRLIYYSQIVNDFQKGDIAEGYSVSREKKESFPLTVTSAQKNPTAFYLCASSVLAGVTAGELFFGEGSRLTVL.

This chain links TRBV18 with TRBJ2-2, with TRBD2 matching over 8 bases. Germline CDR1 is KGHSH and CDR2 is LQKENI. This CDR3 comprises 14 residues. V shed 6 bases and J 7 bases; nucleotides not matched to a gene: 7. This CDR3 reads CASSPAGVGGELFF. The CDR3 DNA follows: TGTGCCAGCTCGCCAGCGGGAGTAGGCGGGGAGCTGTTTTTT. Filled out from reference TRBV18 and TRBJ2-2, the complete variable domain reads NAGVMQNPRHLVRRRGQEARLRCSPMKGHSHVYWYRQLPEEGLKFMVYLQKENIIDESGMPKERFSAEFPKEGPSILRIQQVVRGDSAAYFCASSPAGVGGELFFGEGSRLTVL.

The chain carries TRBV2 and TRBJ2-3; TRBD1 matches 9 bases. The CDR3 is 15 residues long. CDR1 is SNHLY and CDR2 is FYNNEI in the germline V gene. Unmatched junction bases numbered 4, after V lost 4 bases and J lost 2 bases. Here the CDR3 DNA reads TGTGCCAGCAGTGGTACAGGGGGCTACACAGATACGCAGTATTTT. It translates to CASSGTGGYTDTQYF.

This CDR3 reads CASSEQGVTYEQYF. Here the CDR3 DNA reads TGTGCCAGCAGTGAACAGGGGGTCACCTACGAGCAGTACTTC. The chain recombines TRBV6-1 with TRBJ2-7; the match to TRBD1 covers 7 bases. The V gene end was trimmed by 2 bases and the J gene end by 2 bases; junction bases not matched to a gene: 3. There are 14 residues in the CDR3. The germline V gene has CDR1 MNHNS and CDR2 SASEGT.

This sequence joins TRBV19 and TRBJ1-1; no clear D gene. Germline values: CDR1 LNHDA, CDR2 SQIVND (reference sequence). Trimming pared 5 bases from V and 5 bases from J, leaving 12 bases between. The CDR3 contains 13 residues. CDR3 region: CASSVTVNTEAFF. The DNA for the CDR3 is TGTGCCAGTAGTGTTACAGTAAATACTGAAGCTTTCTTT.

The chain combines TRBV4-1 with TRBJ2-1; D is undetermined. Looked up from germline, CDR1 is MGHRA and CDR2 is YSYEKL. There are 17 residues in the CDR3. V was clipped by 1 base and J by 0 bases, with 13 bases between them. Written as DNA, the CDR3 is TGCGCCAGCAGCCAAGTGGATTTAGGGATCTCCTACAATGAGCAGTTCTTC. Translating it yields CASSQVDLGISYNEQFF.

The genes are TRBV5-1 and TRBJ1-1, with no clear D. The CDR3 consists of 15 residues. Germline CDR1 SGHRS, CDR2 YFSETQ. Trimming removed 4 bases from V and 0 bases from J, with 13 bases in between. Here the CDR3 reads CASSPGGELNTEAFF. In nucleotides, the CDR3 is TGCGCCAGCAGCCCGGGTGGGGAATTGAACACTGAAGCTTTCTTT.

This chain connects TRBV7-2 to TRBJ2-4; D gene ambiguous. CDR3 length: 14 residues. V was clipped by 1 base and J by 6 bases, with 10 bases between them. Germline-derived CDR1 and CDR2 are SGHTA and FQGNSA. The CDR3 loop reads CASSLVARLNIQYF. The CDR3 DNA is TGTGCCAGCAGCTTAGTCGCCAGGCTAAACATTCAGTACTTC.